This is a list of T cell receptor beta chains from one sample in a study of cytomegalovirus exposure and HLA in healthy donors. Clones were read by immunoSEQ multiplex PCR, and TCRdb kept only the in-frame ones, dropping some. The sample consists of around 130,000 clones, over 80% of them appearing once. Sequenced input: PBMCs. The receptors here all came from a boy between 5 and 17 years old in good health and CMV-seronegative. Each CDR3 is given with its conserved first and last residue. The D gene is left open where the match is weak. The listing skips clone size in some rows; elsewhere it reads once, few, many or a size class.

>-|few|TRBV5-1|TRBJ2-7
TGCGCCAGTGGCGACGGGGTCGAGCAGTACTTC
CASGDGVEQYF
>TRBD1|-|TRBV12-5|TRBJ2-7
TGTGCTAGTGGTTTGGTGCTGGGACAGGGGGCCCACGAGCAGTACTTC
CASGLVLGQGAHEQYF
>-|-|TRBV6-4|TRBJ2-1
TGTGCCAGCAGTGACTCGGGGAGCGGGTACAATGAGCAGTTCTTC
CASSDSGSGYNEQFF
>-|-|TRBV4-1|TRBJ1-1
TGCGCCAGCAGCCAAGGGGGGACTAACTGGAACACTGAAGCTTTCTTT
CASSQGGTNWNTEAFF
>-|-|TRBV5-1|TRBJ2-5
TGCGCCAGCAGCTTGGAAACGGGAGGGGGCGAGACCCAGTACTTC
CASSLETGGGETQYF
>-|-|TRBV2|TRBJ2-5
TGTGCCACGCCGGACAGAGTAGGGGAGACCCAGTACTTC
CATPDRVGETQYF
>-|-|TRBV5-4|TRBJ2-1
TGTGCCAGCAGCGCCGTGGTGGCGGCCTACAATGAGCAGTTCTTC
CASSAVVAAYNEQFF
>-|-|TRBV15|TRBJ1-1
TGTGCCACCAGCAGAGGGAGACAGTTGAACACTGAAGCTTTCTTT
CATSRGRQLNTEAFF
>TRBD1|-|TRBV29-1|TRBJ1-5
TGCAGCGTTGGTACCCAGGGGGGTCAGCCCCAGCATTTT
CSVGTQGGQPQHF
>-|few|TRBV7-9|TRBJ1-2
TGTGCCAGCAGCTTAAATGAATTTGGGGGCTCTGGCTACACCTTC
CASSLNEFGGSGYTF
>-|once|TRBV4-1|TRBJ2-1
TGCGCCAGCAGCCAAGTCGTACAGCTGGCGGGTGAGCAGTTCTTC
CASSQVVQLAGEQFF
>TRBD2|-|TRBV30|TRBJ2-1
TGTGCCTGGAGTGCGGGACTAGCGGGAGGGTATGAGCAGTTCTTC
CAWSAGLAGGYEQFF
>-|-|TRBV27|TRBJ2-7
TGTGCCAGCAGTTACCCGGGGGACGAGCAGTACTTC
CASSYPGDEQYF
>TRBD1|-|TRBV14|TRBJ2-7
TGTGCCAGCAGCCAGGGACAGGGAACTACCGAGCAGTACTTC
CASSQGQGTTEQYF
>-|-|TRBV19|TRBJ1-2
TGTGCCAGTAGTATTAACAGGGAGCGTGGCTACACCTTC
CASSINRERGYTF
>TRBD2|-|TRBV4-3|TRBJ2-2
TGCGCCAGCAGCCAGCGGCCTAGCGGGAGTTCCACCGGGGAGCTGTTTTTT
CASSQRPSGSSTGELFF
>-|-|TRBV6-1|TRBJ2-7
TGTGCCAGCCAGTCCCATCCAACCTACGAGCAGTACTTC
CASQSHPTYEQYF
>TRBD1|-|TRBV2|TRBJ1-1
TGTGCCAGCAGAGTCCTTGGGACAGTGGTCTCGGGAGCTTTCTTT
CASRVLGTVVSGAFF
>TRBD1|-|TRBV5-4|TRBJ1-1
TGTGCCAGCAGCTCCGCCTTCGGGACAGGGGTTACTGAAGCTTTCTTT
CASSSAFGTGVTEAFF
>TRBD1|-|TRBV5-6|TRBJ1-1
TGTGCCAGCCTACAGGGGACAGCCGGTCACACTGAAGCTTTCTTT
CASLQGTAGHTEAFF
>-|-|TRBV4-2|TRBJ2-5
TGTGCCAGCAGCCAAGATCTGGGCCCCAGCGGCCAAGAGACCCAGTACTTC
CASSQDLGPSGQETQYF
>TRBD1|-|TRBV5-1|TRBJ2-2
TGCGCCAGCAGCCTCCGGGACAGGAACACCGGGGAGCTGTTTTTT
CASSLRDRNTGELFF
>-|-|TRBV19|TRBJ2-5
TGTGCCAGTAGTACAACCGGGACGTTGGGGGGAGAGACCCAGTACTTC
CASSTTGTLGGETQYF
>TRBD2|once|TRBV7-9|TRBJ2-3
TGTGCCAGCAGCTTCCGCGGGAGGGCAGATACGCAGTATTTT
CASSFRGRADTQYF
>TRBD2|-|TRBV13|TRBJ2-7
TGTGCCAGCAGGGACAGCGGGAGGATCGAGCAGTACTTC
CASRDSGRIEQYF
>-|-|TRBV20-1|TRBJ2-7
TGCAGTGCTAGGGGGGGGCACGAGCAGTACTTC
CSARGGHEQYF
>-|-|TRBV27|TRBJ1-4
TGTGCCAGCACTCAACCCGGGGGGGGCGTCGAAAAACTGTTTTTT
CASTQPGGGVEKLFF
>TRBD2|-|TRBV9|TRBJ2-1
TGTGCCAGCAGCGTAGAAGATCTAGCGGGAACAGGATACAATGAGCAGTTCTTC
CASSVEDLAGTGYNEQFF
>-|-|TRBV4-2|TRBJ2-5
TGTGCCAGCAGCCAAGATCAGGACTTATCCCAAGAGACCCAGTACTTC
CASSQDQDLSQETQYF
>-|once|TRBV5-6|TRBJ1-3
TGTGCCAGCAGCTCTCTTCCGTTCGAACGGGACACCATATATTTT
CASSSLPFERDTIYF
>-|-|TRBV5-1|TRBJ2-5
TGCGCCAGCAGCCGGAGGGACCTCCAAGAGACCCAGTACTTC
CASSRRDLQETQYF
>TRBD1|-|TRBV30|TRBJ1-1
TGTGCCTGGAGTCTCGGACAGGGAAGAGAAGCTTTCTTT
CAWSLGQGREAFF
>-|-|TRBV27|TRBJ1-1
TGTGCCAGCATAGAGAACACTGAAGCTTTCTTT
CASIENTEAFF
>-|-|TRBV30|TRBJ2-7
TGTGCCTGGAGTGTACGCGCGGGCAACGAGCAGTACTTC
CAWSVRAGNEQYF
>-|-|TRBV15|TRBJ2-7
TGTGCCACCAGCAGACAGGGAAAGGGCAGCGAGCAGTACTTC
CATSRQGKGSEQYF
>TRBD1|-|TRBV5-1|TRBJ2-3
TGCGCCAGCAGCCGACAGGGAGCGCCTTCAGATACGCAGTATTTT
CASSRQGAPSDTQYF
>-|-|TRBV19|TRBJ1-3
TGTGCCAGTGGACAAGGGGCTGACTCTGGAAACACCATATATTTT
CASGQGADSGNTIYF
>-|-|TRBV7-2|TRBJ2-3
TGTGCCAGCAGCCCGTTCCCGGATACGCAGTATTTT
CASSPFPDTQYF
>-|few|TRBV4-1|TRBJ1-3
TGCGCCAGCAGCCAAGACGCTCATTCAGGGTACTCTGGAAACACCATATATTTT
CASSQDAHSGYSGNTIYF
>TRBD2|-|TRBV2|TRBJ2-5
TGTGCCAGCAGGGCCCGGACTAGCGGGATTGAGACCCAGTACTTC
CASRARTSGIETQYF
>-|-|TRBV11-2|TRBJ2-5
TGTGCCAGCAGCTCAGCAGGGGAGGAGACCCAGTACTTC
CASSSAGEETQYF
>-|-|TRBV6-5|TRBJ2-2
TGTGCCAGCAGTTCTAGGGAGGCCGGGGAGCTGTTTTTT
CASSSREAGELFF
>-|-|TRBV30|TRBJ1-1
TGTGCCTGGAGTGTAGAGGGCACTGAAGCTTTCTTT
CAWSVEGTEAFF
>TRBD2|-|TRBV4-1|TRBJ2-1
TGCGCCAGCAGCCAAGATCCCGCGGGAGCCGTGCGGAATGAGCAGTTCTTC
CASSQDPAGAVRNEQFF